This T cell receptor (beta chain) comes out of a study of beta chain features in type 1 diabetes (dated by TCRdb to 2016 to 2018). In the study overall: Patients and healthy donors did not differ in mean age, gender distribution, total cell number or subset yield. A total of approximately 100,000,000 sorted cells were examined across all samples, and the number of cells per subset was strongly correlated with RNA yield. The study compared the TCRB repertoires of sorted circulating CD4+ T cell subsets in recently diagnosed type 1 diabetes patients with those in matched healthy donors. Naive and central memory subsets were obtained from all 30 or so donors, but regulatory and stem cell-like memory subsets were isolated from only 8 patients and roughly eight healthy donors. On the study overall, not on this receptor specifically: Because cDNA was sequenced instead of genomic DNA, highly expressing activated cells could be over-represented, though the groups showed no difference in activation or CD3 levels. PCR might favor shorter templates, but patient and control samples were amplified and corrected together, so any skew would affect both groups equally. Naive, central memory and regulatory TCRB repertoires appeared to be more alike among patients than among healthy donors. Patients with type 1 diabetes made fewer insertions and deleted more nucleotides at VDJ recombination sites, implying thymic rearrangement abnormalities. Only small numbers of individuals were included in the HLA sub-analyses, which left unresolved whether HLA type had any influence on TCRB rearrangement. Type 1 diabetes patients showed a moderate but significant shortening of TCRB CDR3 length in all four CD4+ subsets.

In its sample, this clone was seen a few times. Which antigen it targets is not known. No base-level quality is on record; no much larger clone is a single base apart. There are 15 amino acids in the CDR3, from cysteine to phenylalanine inclusive. Only CDR3 DNA is held: 45 bases, read in frame from base 1. CDR1 SGDLS and CDR2 YYNGEE were looked up in the germline V gene. Between the V and J ends, shortened by 3 bases and 1 base respectively, the junction contains 11 bases. Each donor gave one peripheral blood draw, averaging about 120 mL, which was collected into heparinised tubes. Naive, central memory, regulatory and stem cell-like memory CD4+ T cells were sorted on a BD FACSAria II using a panel including CD45RO, CCR7, CD25, CD127, CD95 and CD27. Purity was above 98% for every sorted population. Right away, PBMCs were isolated by Lymphoprep density gradient centrifugation and were stained directly, with no culture step. Samples were stained and sorted in pairs, with one healthy donor and one patient per experiment, so that batch effects were minimized.

The entire amount of isolated RNA was reverse transcribed using the High Capacity cDNA Reverse Transcription Kit, so the sequenced TCRB transcripts were expressed ones. Naive, central memory and regulatory T cell samples underwent deep immunoSEQ sequencing, averaging roughly 3.4 million total reads per sample. Sorted cells were lysed in RLT buffer, and RNA was extracted using DNase-treated RNeasy Micro or Mini kits according to cell number. Each cell subset was processed separately to prevent cross-contamination, with patient and healthy donor samples processed together. Using the immunoSEQ multiplex PCR, TCRB sequences were amplified from cDNA into 87-bp fragments spanning the CDR3 region. Sequencing of the amplicons was performed on the Illumina HiSeq platform. The study's own analysis went as follows. PCR bias was computationally corrected using synthetic template baselines, reads within Hamming distance 2 were collapsed, and singletons that could not be merged were discarded. Reads were aligned against IMGT to assign V, D and J genes, CDR3 length and insertions or deletions at six rearrangement sites. Clonotype counts were normalized to sorted cell number within each subset before computing true diversity and Gini coefficients with the tcR R package. The overlap coefficient, calculated on TCRB nucleotide sequences, was used to quantify repertoire sharing. As a proxy for the pre-selection repertoire, out-of-frame TCRB sequences from naive cells were analyzed. TCRdb stores this immuneACCESS table with in-frame sequences only. Part of the clones is absent; in the studies checked, under half of the shortfall reflects unresolved V genes, and no reason is known for the rest. V and J calls and clone size are copied from that table; D and trimming were computed from the DNA. This sample lists about 360,000 clones; around 12% were detected once. Less than 0.02% of the sample is taken by the ten largest.

The rearrangement combines TRBV9 with TRBJ1-5; TRBD1 might be the D gene, on 6 matching bases. Sequenced: naive CD4+ T cells from blood. This specimen's cell subset or site label, per the study, means: true naive CD4+ T cells. The clonotype comes from a man between 18 and 29 years old in good health. The DNA sequence is TGTGCCAGCAGCGAGGGGGGGCTAAGCAATCAGCCCCAGCATTTT. Its translation reads: CASSEGGLSNQPQHF.